A selection of T cell receptor beta chains follows, all from one sample in a study of blood T cell repertoires in COVID-19. Here immunoSEQ multiplex PCR was the method, and the copy in TCRdb shows in-frame clones only, minus some. The sample consists of around 320,000 clones, roughly 86% of them appearing once. Sequencing input: peripheral blood. These receptors came from a woman under 40 with COVID-19, enrolled during active disease. Each CDR3 is given with its conserved first and last residue. The D gene is left open where the match is weak. Clone size is stated in some rows and not others, as once, few, many or a class when expanded.

clone_size d_call j_call v_call cdr3_aa cdr3_nt
. . TRBJ1-1 TRBV3-1/TRBV3-2 CASSPTGGVAAFF TGTGCCAGCAGCCCTACGGGCGGGGTGGCCGCTTTCTTT
. TRBD1 TRBJ1-1 TRBV15 CATSEGGEGTEAFF TGTGCCACCAGTGAAGGGGGCGAGGGGACTGAAGCTTTCTTT
. TRBD1 TRBJ2-7 TRBV6-5 CASSYSTGRYEQYF TGTGCCAGCAGTTACTCGACAGGGCGCTACGAGCAGTACTTC
once . TRBJ1-1 TRBV7-9 CASSPYTEAFF TGTGCCAGCAGCCCCTACACTGAAGCTTTCTTT
. . TRBJ1-6 TRBV27 CASSLGPNSPLHF TGTGCCAGCAGTTTGGGCCCTAATTCACCCCTCCACTTT
. . TRBJ1-2 TRBV6-5 CASSYVDGQKNYGYTF TGTGCCAGCAGTTACGTGGACGGACAGAAAAACTATGGCTACACCTTC
. TRBD1 TRBJ1-2 TRBV13 CASSPLQGNYGYTF TGTGCCAGCAGCCCACTACAGGGGAACTATGGCTACACCTTC
. TRBD1 TRBJ1-5 TRBV10-3 CAISESRMAGQGRDSNQPQHF TGTGCCATCAGTGAGTCGAGAATGGCGGGACAGGGGCGGGATAGCAATCAGCCCCAGCATTTT
. TRBD1 TRBJ2-7 TRBV7-9 CASSFPGQGNEQYF TGTGCCAGCAGCTTCCCGGGACAGGGGAACGAGCAGTACTTC
. . TRBJ1-4 TRBV11-2 CASSQFEKLFF TGTGCCAGCAGCCAATTTGAAAAACTGTTTTTT
. TRBD1 TRBJ1-1 TRBV27 CASREGQTLNTEAFF TGTGCCAGCAGGGAGGGACAGACTCTGAACACTGAAGCTTTCTTT
. TRBD1 TRBJ2-1 TRBV11-2 CASSPRRTGGNEQFF TGTGCCAGCAGCCCTAGGCGGACAGGGGGCAATGAGCAGTTCTTC
. . TRBJ1-1 TRBV7-9 CASSFAGNTEAFF TGTGCCAGCAGCTTCGCGGGGAACACTGAAGCTTTCTTT
. TRBD2 TRBJ2-1 TRBV11-2 CASSPQRGSYNEQFF TGTGCCAGCAGCCCCCAGCGGGGATCCTACAATGAGCAGTTCTTC
once TRBD2 TRBJ2-5 TRBV6-1 CASSGGPTSGGAETQYF TGTGCCAGCAGTGGAGGCCCAACTAGCGGGGGAGCAGAGACCCAGTACTTC
. . TRBJ1-1 TRBV27 CASSLSTGYTEAFF TGTGCCAGCAGTTTATCGACCGGGTACACTGAAGCTTTCTTT
. . TRBJ1-3 TRBV18 CASSLQTGSGNTIYF TGTGCCAGCTCACTACAGACAGGCTCTGGAAACACCATATATTTT
. TRBD1 TRBJ2-5 TRBV15 CATSRGGTGQETQYF TGTGCCACCAGCAGAGGTGGGACAGGCCAAGAGACCCAGTACTTC
. . TRBJ2-1 TRBV3-1/TRBV3-2 CASSQRGTGYNEQFF TGTGCCAGCAGCCAGAGGGGCACAGGGTACAATGAGCAGTTCTTC
. . TRBJ1-2 TRBV19 CASSDRISNYGYTF TGTGCCAGTAGTGACAGAATATCGAACTATGGCTACACCTTC
. . TRBJ1-1 TRBV7-9 CASSLVEGPDEAFF TGTGCCAGCAGCTTAGTTGAGGGCCCGGACGAAGCTTTCTTT
. TRBD2 TRBJ2-3 TRBV2 CASSAASGGRLPTDTQYF TGTGCCAGCAGTGCGGCTAGCGGGGGCCGGCTTCCCACAGATACGCAGTATTTT
few . TRBJ1-5 TRBV6-2/TRBV6-3 CASSYSGTRETHSNQPQHF TGTGCCAGCAGTTACTCCGGGACAAGGGAAACCCATAGCAATCAGCCCCAGCATTTT
. . TRBJ2-2 TRBV11-3 CASSLGRSRDTGELFF TGTGCCAGCAGCTTAGGCAGGTCGAGGGACACCGGGGAGCTGTTTTTT
once . TRBJ2-3 TRBV2 CASTVAVGTDTQYF TGTGCCAGCACAGTAGCGGTCGGCACAGATACGCAGTATTTT
. TRBD2 TRBJ2-5 TRBV4-1 CASSPSGGGPRSGTQYF TGCGCCAGCAGCCCTAGCGGGGGTGGCCCTCGGAGTGGGACCCAGTACTTC